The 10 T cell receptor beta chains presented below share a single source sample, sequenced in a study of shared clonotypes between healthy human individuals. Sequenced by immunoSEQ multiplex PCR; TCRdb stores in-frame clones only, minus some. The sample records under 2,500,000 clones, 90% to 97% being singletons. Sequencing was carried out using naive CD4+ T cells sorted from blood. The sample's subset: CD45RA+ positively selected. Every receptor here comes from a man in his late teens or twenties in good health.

CDR3 coding DNA: TGTGCCAGCAGTTACCCGGGGACGACTGAAGCTTTCTTT. Encoded protein: CASSYPGTTEAFF. This chain connects TRBV6-6 to TRBJ1-1; tentative D call: TRBD1 (5 bases). Trimming removed 2 bases from V and 5 bases from J, with 9 bases in between. The CDR3 sequence is 13 residues long. The germline gives CDR1 MNHNY, CDR2 SVGAGI (reference sequence).

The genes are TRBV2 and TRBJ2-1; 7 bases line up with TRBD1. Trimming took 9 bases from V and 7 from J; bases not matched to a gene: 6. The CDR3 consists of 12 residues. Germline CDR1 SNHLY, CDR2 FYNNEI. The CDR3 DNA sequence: TGTGCCAGTGACAGGGTTAGGAATGAGCAGTTCTTC. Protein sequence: CASDRVRNEQFF.

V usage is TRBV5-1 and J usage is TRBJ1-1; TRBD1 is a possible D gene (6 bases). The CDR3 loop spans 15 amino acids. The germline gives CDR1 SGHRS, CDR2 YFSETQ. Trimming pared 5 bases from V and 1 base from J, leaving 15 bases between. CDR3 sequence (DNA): TGCGCCAGCAGGCTTGAACAGGGCACGAACACTGAAGCTTTCTTT. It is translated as CASRLEQGTNTEAFF.

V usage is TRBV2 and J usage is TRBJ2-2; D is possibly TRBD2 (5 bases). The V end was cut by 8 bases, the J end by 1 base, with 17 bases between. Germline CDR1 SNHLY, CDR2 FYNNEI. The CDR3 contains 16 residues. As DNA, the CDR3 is TGTGCCAGCTGGGCGGGCCAAAAAGAGAACACCGGGGAGCTGTTTTTT. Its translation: CASWAGQKENTGELFF.

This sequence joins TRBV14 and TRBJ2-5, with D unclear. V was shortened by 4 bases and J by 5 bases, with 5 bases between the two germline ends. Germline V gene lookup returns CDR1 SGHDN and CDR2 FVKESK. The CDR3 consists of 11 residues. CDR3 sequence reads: CASSRSETQYF. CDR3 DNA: TGTGCCAGCAGCCGGTCGGAGACCCAGTACTTC.

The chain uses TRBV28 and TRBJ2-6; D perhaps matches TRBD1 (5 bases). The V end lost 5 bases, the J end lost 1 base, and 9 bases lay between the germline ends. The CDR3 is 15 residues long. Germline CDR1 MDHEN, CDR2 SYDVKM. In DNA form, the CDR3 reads TGTGCCAGCAGTCCGTCAGGGTCTGGGGCCAACGTCCTGACTTTC. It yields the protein CASSPSGSGANVLTF.

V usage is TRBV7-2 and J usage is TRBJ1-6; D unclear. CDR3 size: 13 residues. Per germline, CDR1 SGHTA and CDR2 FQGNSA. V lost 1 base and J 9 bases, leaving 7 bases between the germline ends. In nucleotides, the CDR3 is TGTGCCAGCAGCTTAGTAGGAGTTTCACCCCTCCACTTT. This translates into CASSLVGVSPLHF.

Here the CDR3 reads CSASRTQAFF. Here the CDR3 DNA reads TGCAGTGCTAGCCGGACACAGGCTTTCTTT. The rearrangement uses TRBV20-1 and TRBJ1-1; D perhaps matches TRBD1 (5 bases). V was pared by 3 bases and J by 11 bases, with 10 bases between. CDR1 is DFQATT, CDR2 SNEGSKA, per germline (reference sequence). The CDR3 has 10 residues.

The CDR3 is CASSSPSSNQPQHF. CDR3 DNA: TGTGCCAGCAGTTCCCCTAGTAGCAATCAGCCCCAGCATTTT. The genes are TRBV28 and TRBJ1-5; D unresolved. Germline V CDR1 and CDR2: MDHEN, SYDVKM. V was cut by 4 bases and J by 0 bases, with 7 bases left in between. This CDR3 region has 14 residues.

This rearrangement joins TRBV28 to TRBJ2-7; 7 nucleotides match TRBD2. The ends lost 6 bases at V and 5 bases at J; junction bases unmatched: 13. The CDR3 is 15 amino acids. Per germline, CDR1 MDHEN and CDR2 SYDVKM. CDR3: CASSLGGRNVHEQYF. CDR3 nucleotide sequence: TGTGCCAGCAGCCTGGGGGGGAGGAACGTACACGAGCAGTACTTC.